This T cell receptor beta chain was sequenced during a study of T-cell memory formation after mild COVID-19. As for the study in general: Clustering of TCRs was largely donor specific.

CDR3 length: 14 amino acids. The V and J ends lost 4 bases and 4 bases respectively, with 12 bases between them. Germline V gene lookup returns CDR1 KGHDR and CDR2 SFDVKD. The authors produced TCR alpha and TCR beta cDNA libraries with sample barcodes and UMIs by 5'RACE using constant-segment primers. MiXCR was run by TCRdb on the 5' RACE reads, yielding one entry per CDR3 protein. The data contain about 540,000 distinct CDR3 sequences, just over 20% of them singletons. This receptor was identified in an adult woman who had mild COVID-19 (a few samples of this study predate the infection). Cell type and time point are not known. Sequencing was performed on PBMCs or a T cell subset sorted from them (not recorded which). The chain carries TRBV24-1 and TRBJ2-5; no clear D gene. The CDR3 DNA reads TGTGCCACCAGTGACCCGAACTCTAGAGAGACCCAGTACTTC. Its protein is CATSDPNSRETQYF.